This TCR beta chain was retrieved from a study of technical replicates of blood from a handful of donors. Assay: immunoSEQ multiplex PCR; the TCRdb copy retains only in-frame clones and omits some. The sample shows 84,000 or so clones, 85% to 95% of them seen only once. The material sequenced was T cells isolated from PBMCs. This sequence was found in a human donor in good health.

The CDR3 region has the DNA TGCGCCAGCAGCATTAGCGGGAAAAGCACAGATACGCAGTATTTT. Translated, it gives CASSISGKSTDTQYF. This chain joins TRBV5-1 and TRBJ2-3; 8 bases are a match to TRBD2. V dropped 4 bases and J dropped 0; count of bases not matched to a gene: 4. CDR1 and CDR2 from the germline V gene are SGHRS and YFSETQ. The CDR3 length is 15 residues.